The 29 T cell receptor beta chains reported below all come from one sample, sequenced in a study of blood T cell repertoires in COVID-19. The assay was immunoSEQ multiplex PCR, and TCRdb's table has in-frame clones only and misses some. The table has about 250,000 clones, 75% to 90% seen once. Sequenced: peripheral blood. These receptors all stem from a young man with acute or convalescent COVID-19.

This rearrangement joins TRBV18 to TRBJ1-5; the match to TRBD1 covers 7 bases. The trim removed 4 bases at V and 4 bases at J, leaving 7 bases unmatched. Germline assignment: CDR1 KGHSH and CDR2 LQKENI. This CDR3 is built from 15 residues. CDR3 bases: TGTGCCAGCTCACTGTCGGGACAGAAAAATCAGCCCCAGCATTTT. As protein: CASSLSGQKNQPQHF.

CDR3 amino acids: CASRLDSNHNSPLHF. As DNA, the CDR3 is TGTGCCAGCAGATTAGACAGTAACCATAATTCACCCCTCCACTTT. The chain has TRBV28 and TRBJ1-6; D may be TRBD1 (5 bases). The CDR3 covers 15 residues. V lost 6 bases, J lost 5 bases, and 14 bases lay in between. From germline, CDR1 is MDHEN and CDR2 SYDVKM.

About this clone: One end of the junction does not line up with germline, which may come from a read error. The chain uses TRBV30 and TRBJ2-1; TRBD2 agrees at 8 bases. CDR1 is GTSNPN and CDR2 is SVGIG in the germline V gene (reference sequence). The CDR3 runs to 12 residues. The CDR3 loop reads CKAGDIGNEQFF. The CDR3 DNA follows: TGCAAAGCGGGAGATATAGGCAATGAGCAGTTCTTC.

V is TRBV16 and J is TRBJ1-4, with 7 bases that match TRBD1. CDR1 and CDR2 from the germline V gene are KGHSY and FQNENV. V lost 3 bases to trimming and J lost 3 bases; unmatched junction nucleotides: 4. The CDR3 extends over 15 amino acids. CDR3 coding DNA: TGTGCCAGCAGCCAGAACAGGGGACCTAATGAAAAACTGTTTTTT. This codes for CASSQNRGPNEKLFF.

The chain has TRBV28 and TRBJ1-1; the D is unclear. The CDR3 sequence is 16 residues long. The germline gives CDR1 MDHEN, CDR2 SYDVKM. The V end was cut by 4 bases, the J end by 0 bases, with 15 bases between. The CDR3 region is CASSSPFGGMNTEAFF. The CDR3 DNA reads TGTGCCAGCAGTTCCCCGTTCGGAGGAATGAACACTGAAGCTTTCTTT.

Points on this clone: A junction boundary mismatches the germline segment, possibly from a read error. The CDR3 region is CASSSTRLAGDGTQYF. CDR3 in DNA: TGTGCTAGCAGCTCAACCCGACTAGCGGGGGATGGGACCCAGTACTTC. The genes are TRBV7-7 and TRBJ2-5; 12 nucleotides line up with TRBD2. The CDR3 loop spans 16 amino acids. Germline-derived CDR1 and CDR2 are SSHAT and FNYEAQ (reference sequence).

V and J are TRBV27 and TRBJ2-2, with D maybe TRBD2 (5 bases). The length of the CDR3 is 15 residues. V was pared by 2 bases and J by 2 bases, with 9 bases between. The germline V gene encodes CDR1 MNHEY and CDR2 SMNVEV (reference sequence). CDR3 DNA: TGTGCCAGCAGTTTAATAACGGGAAACACCGGGGAGCTGTTTTTT. Translating gives CASSLITGNTGELFF.

This chain links TRBV9 with TRBJ2-1; the D gene is possibly TRBD2 (5 bases). Germline values: CDR1 SGDLS, CDR2 YYNGEE. Trimming stripped 4 bases from V and 6 bases from J, with 17 bases between. The CDR3 contains 15 residues. The CDR3, as DNA: TGTGCCAGCAGCTCCTTGCAGTACGGGGTCAATGAGCAGTTCTTC. This translates into CASSSLQYGVNEQFF.

The CDR3 DNA reads TGCGCCAGCAGCCAGGGACTAGCGTCCTACGAGCAGTACTTC. The encoded protein is CASSQGLASYEQYF. The chain employs TRBV4-1 and TRBJ2-7, with TRBD2 matching 10 bases. The CDR3 is 14 residues long. J was trimmed by 1 base and V by 3 bases; bases with no gene match: 0. CDR1 MGHRA and CDR2 YSYEKL come from the germline V gene.

The chain has TRBV19 and TRBJ2-1; the match to TRBD1 covers 8 bases. The CDR3 spans 15 residues. After removal of 1 base from V and 5 bases from J, the junction contained 4 bases not matched to a gene. Per germline, CDR1 LNHDA and CDR2 SQIVND (reference sequence). The CDR3, as DNA: TGTGCCAGTAGTATAGGACAGGGGTTCAACAATGAGCAGTTCTTC. It translates to CASSIGQGFNNEQFF.

This clone came up once. V gene TRBV30 combines with J gene TRBJ1-5; 7 positions match TRBD1. Germline values: CDR1 GTSNPN, CDR2 SVGIG (reference sequence). CDR3 length equals 15 residues. V trimming: 3 bases; J trimming: 2 bases; junction bases outside the gene matches: 7. CDR3 protein: CAWRAGTEGNQPQHF. The CDR3 DNA follows: TGTGCCTGGAGGGCCGGGACAGAGGGCAATCAGCCCCAGCATTTT.

The chain employs TRBV7-8 and TRBJ1-5, with D perhaps TRBD1 (6 bases). CDR3 length: 14 residues. Trimming removed 4 bases at V and 2 bases at J, with 9 bases between. CDR1 is SGHVS and CDR2 is FQNEAQ in the germline V gene. The CDR3 DNA sequence: TGTGCCAGCAGCTCCTACAGGGGCAATCAGCCCCAGCATTTT. The encoded protein is CASSSYRGNQPQHF.

The V and J genes are TRBV14 and TRBJ2-1; TRBD2 matches 7 bases. CDR1 SGHDN and CDR2 FVKESK come from the germline V gene. This CDR3 has 12 amino acids. With 3 bases clipped from V and 11 bases from J, the junction kept 4 bases outside the gene matches. DNA of the CDR3: TGTGCCAGCAGCCAGGGGGGGGTCAAGCAGTTCTTC. Protein sequence: CASSQGGVKQFF.

This clone was seen just once. The chain employs TRBV7-9 and TRBJ1-6; D is unresolved. Trimming took off 2 bases at V and 10 bases at J, with 6 bases between the two ends. CDR1 and CDR2 (germline): SEHNR, FQNEAQ (reference sequence). CDR3 size: 12 residues. This CDR3 reads CASSLPGSPLHF. The CDR3 DNA sequence: TGTGCCAGCAGCTTACCGGGATCACCCCTCCACTTT.

CDR3 residues: CASSLLWSSYNEQFF. The DNA for the CDR3 is TGTGCCAGCAGCTTATTGTGGAGCTCCTACAATGAGCAGTTCTTC. The chain has TRBV7-9 and TRBJ2-1; D unclear. The germline gives CDR1 SEHNR, CDR2 FQNEAQ (reference sequence). The CDR3 extends over 15 amino acids. Trimming shortened V by 2 bases and J by 0 bases, and 8 bases separated the two germline ends.

The chain joins TRBV12-5 to TRBJ2-1, with TRBD1 identical over 10 bases. CDR3 size: 14 residues. The V gene's germline CDR1 is LGHNT and CDR2 FRNRAP. J was trimmed by 7 bases and V by 5 bases; bases with no gene match: 5. DNA of the CDR3: TGTGCTAGTGGTCAGGGACAGGGGTTGAATGAGCAGTTCTTC. Amino acid sequence: CASGQGQGLNEQFF.

This chain links TRBV13 with TRBJ2-3, with TRBD2 matching 8 bases. There are 17 residues in the CDR3. Germline-derived CDR1 and CDR2 are PRHDT and FYEKMQ (reference sequence). Germline trimming cut 5 bases from V and 3 bases from J; bases unmatched to any gene: 13. This chain's CDR3 is CASSPGGSGIWTDTQYF. CDR3 DNA sequence: TGTGCCAGCAGCCCAGGAGGTAGCGGGATATGGACAGATACGCAGTATTTT.

This clone showed up just once. This rearrangement joins TRBV6-5 to TRBJ2-2, with 10 positions matching TRBD1. Germline values: CDR1 MNHEY, CDR2 SVGAGI. The CDR3 sequence is 15 residues long. The V gene end was trimmed by 4 bases and the J gene end by 6 bases; junction bases not matched to a gene: 5. For the CDR3, the DNA is TGTGCCAGCAGTTTCCGGGACAGGGGATCCGGGGAGCTGTTTTTT. It translates to CASSFRDRGSGELFF.

This clone has just one count. The J gene is TRBJ2-7, the V gene TRBV28; 7 bases agree with TRBD2. Germline CDR1 is MDHEN and CDR2 is SYDVKM. CDR3 length equals 12 residues. J gave up 4 bases and V 11 bases, and 8 bases lay outside the gene matches. The DNA for the CDR3 is TGTGCCTGGGGGGGAAATCTGTACGAGCAGTACTTC. Translating gives CAWGGNLYEQYF.

In nucleotides, the CDR3 is TGCACCAGCAGCCGACAGGGTAGGCCCCAGCATTTT. Protein sequence: CTSSRQGRPQHF. This chain links TRBV1 with TRBJ1-5; no DNA check was done on the table's D call, TRBD1. TRBV1 is labeled a pseudogene. The CDR3 has 12 amino acids.

V usage is TRBV14 and J usage is TRBJ2-1; tentatively, D is TRBD2 (6 bases). Trimming left V 0 bases short and J 3 bases short, with 15 bases between. CDR3 length: 17 amino acids. CDR1 is SGHDN and CDR2 is FVKESK in the germline V gene. The chain's CDR3 is CASSQDRLAGIYNEQFF. The DNA of the CDR3 is TGTGCCAGCAGCCAAGATCGCTTGGCGGGGATCTACAATGAGCAGTTCTTC.

V usage is TRBV18 and J usage is TRBJ1-5, with D perhaps matching TRBD1 (6 bases). Trimming removed 4 bases at V and 4 bases at J, with 8 bases between. This CDR3 contains 13 residues. From germline, CDR1 is KGHSH and CDR2 LQKENI. Here the CDR3 reads CASSQDRNQPQHF. CDR3 nucleotides: TGTGCCAGCTCACAGGACAGAAATCAGCCCCAGCATTTT.

This sequence joins TRBV29-1 and TRBJ2-7, with D perhaps matching TRBD2 (6 bases). V lost 4 bases and J lost 0, with 19 bases in between. CDR3 length: 16 residues. Germline assignment: CDR1 SQVTM and CDR2 ANQGSEA. CDR3 residues: CSVGSGWEVSSYEQYF. The CDR3 bases are TGCAGCGTTGGATCTGGGTGGGAGGTGAGCTCCTACGAGCAGTACTTC.

This clone was counted between two and nine times. V usage is TRBV28 and J usage is TRBJ1-2, with D unresolved. CDR1 and CDR2 from the germline V gene are MDHEN and SYDVKM. Trimming left V 1 base short and J 7 bases short, with 10 bases between. This CDR3 spans 13 amino acids. CDR3 residues: CASSLYSRGGYTF. CDR3 sequence (DNA): TGTGCCAGCAGTTTATATTCCCGCGGTGGCTACACCTTC.

The chain uses TRBV5-4 and TRBJ2-5; 16 bases are a match to TRBD2. CDR3 length: 17 residues. Germline loops: CDR1 SGHNT, CDR2 YYREEE (reference sequence). J was trimmed by 5 bases and V by 4 bases; bases with no gene match: 8. This CDR3 reads CASSGGLAGGGKETQYF. The CDR3 nucleotides read TGTGCCAGCAGCGGGGGACTAGCGGGAGGGGGCAAGGAGACCCAGTACTTC.

J is TRBJ1-1 and V is TRBV6-5, with D tentatively TRBD1 (6 bases). Germline loops: CDR1 MNHEY, CDR2 SVGAGI. V shed 7 bases and J shed 8 bases, with 11 bases lying between them. There are 11 residues in the CDR3. The CDR3, as DNA: TGTGCCAGCAACAGGGACCTAGAAGCTTTCTTT. It codes for CASNRDLEAFF.

The chain combines TRBV3-1 (or the pseudogene TRBV3-2) with TRBJ2-7; D is possibly TRBD2 (5 bases). From germline, CDR1 is LGHDT and CDR2 YNNKEL (reference sequence). This CDR3 comprises 15 residues. The V and J ends lost 4 bases and 6 bases respectively, with 19 bases between them. CDR3 sequence (DNA): TGTGCCAGCAGCCCCCGCGCAAGCGGAGGAGGCGAGCAGTACTTC. Residues: CASSPRASGGGEQYF.

Points on this clone: At one of its ends the junction is not consistent with the germline gene, which may arise from a read error. This chain joins TRBV3-1 (or the pseudogene TRBV3-2) and TRBJ1-2; the D is unclear. The CDR3 covers 14 residues. CDR1 is LGHDT, CDR2 YNNKEL, per germline (reference sequence). The CDR3 region has the DNA TGTGCCAGCAGTCAAGCACGGGCAGCGGATGGCTACACCTTC. Translating gives CASSQARAADGYTF.

The chain uses TRBV11-2 and TRBJ1-1; no clear D. V was pared by 2 bases and J by 5 bases, with 12 bases between. Germline CDR1 reads SGHAT; CDR2 reads FQNNGV. This CDR3 has 14 amino acids. For the CDR3, the DNA is TGTGCCAGCAGCTTACCCCCCGCAGTGACTGAAGCTTTCTTT. Its protein is CASSLPPAVTEAFF.